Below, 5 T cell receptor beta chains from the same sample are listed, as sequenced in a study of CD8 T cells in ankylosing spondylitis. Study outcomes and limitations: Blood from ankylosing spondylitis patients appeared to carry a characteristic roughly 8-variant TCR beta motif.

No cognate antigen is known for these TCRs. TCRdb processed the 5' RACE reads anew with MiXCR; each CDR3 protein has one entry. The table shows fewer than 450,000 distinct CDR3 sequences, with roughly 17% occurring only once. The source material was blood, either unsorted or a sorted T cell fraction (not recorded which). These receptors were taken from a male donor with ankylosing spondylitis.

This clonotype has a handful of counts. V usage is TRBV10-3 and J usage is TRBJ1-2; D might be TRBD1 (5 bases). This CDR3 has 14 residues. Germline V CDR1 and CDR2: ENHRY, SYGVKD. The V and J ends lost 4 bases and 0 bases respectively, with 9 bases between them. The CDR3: CAISVTGTNYGYTF. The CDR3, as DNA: TGTGCCATCAGTGTCACAGGAACTAACTATGGCTACACCTTC.

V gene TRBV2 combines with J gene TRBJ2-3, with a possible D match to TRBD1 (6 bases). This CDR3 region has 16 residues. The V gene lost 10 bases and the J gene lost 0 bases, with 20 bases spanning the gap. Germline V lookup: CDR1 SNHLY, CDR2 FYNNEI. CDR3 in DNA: TGTGCCATCCCCCGAGGGGCAGGGGCTAGCACAGATACGCAGTATTTT. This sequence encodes CAIPRGAGASTDTQYF.

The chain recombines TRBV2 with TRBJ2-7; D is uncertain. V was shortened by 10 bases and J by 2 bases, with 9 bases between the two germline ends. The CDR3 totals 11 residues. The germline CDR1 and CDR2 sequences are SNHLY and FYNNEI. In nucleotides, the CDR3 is TGTGCCACCAGACAAGCCTACGAGCAGTACTTC. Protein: CATRQAYEQYF.

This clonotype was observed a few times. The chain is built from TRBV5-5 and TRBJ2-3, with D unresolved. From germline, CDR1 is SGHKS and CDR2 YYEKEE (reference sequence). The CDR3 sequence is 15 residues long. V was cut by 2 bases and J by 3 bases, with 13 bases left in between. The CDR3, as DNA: TGTGCCAGCAGCTTTGGCACTTCCTCTACAGATACGCAGTATTTT. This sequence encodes CASSFGTSSTDTQYF.

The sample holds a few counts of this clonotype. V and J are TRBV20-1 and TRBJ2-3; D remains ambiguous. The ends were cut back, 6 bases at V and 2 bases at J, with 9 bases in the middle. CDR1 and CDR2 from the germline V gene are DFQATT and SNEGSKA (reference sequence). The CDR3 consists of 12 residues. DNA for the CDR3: TGCAGTGCCCGTGGGGACACAGATACGCAGTATTTT. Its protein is CSARGDTDTQYF.